The 25 T cell receptor beta chains below come from one sample, sequenced in a study of blood T cell repertoires in COVID-19. Assay used: immunoSEQ multiplex PCR; TCRdb lists only in-frame clones, some missing. The sample has roughly 80,000 clones, approximately 82% seen once; the top ten hold 9%. Sequenced input: peripheral blood. These TCRs come from a human donor in a cohort sampled during active COVID-19.

DNA of the CDR3: TGTGCCAGCAGCTTAGGAACAGGACCCTACGAGCAGTACTTC. It codes for CASSLGTGPYEQYF. The V gene is TRBV7-6, the J gene TRBJ2-7; a possible D gene is TRBD1 (5 bases). This CDR3 comprises 14 residues. The germline CDR1 and CDR2 sequences are SGHVS and FNYEAQ. V lost 1 base and J lost 2, with 9 bases in between. Together with reference TRBV7-6 and TRBJ2-7, the CDR3 gives the full variable domain: GAGVSQSPRYKVTKRGQDVALRCDPISGHVSLYWYRQALGQGPEFLTYFNYEAQQDKSGLPNDRFSAERPEGSISTLTIQRTEQRDSAMYRCASSLGTGPYEQYFGPGTRLTVT.

The chain couples TRBV5-4 to TRBJ2-7, with 8 positions matching TRBD1. Germline loops: CDR1 SGHNT, CDR2 YYREEE (reference sequence). V was pared by 3 bases and J by 6 bases, with 8 bases of the junction left unmatched. The CDR3 contains 14 residues. The CDR3 here is CASSSRPGGSEQYF. The CDR3 nucleotides are TGTGCCAGCAGCTCCCGCCCAGGGGGCAGCGAGCAGTACTTC.

The V gene is TRBV7-9, the J gene TRBJ2-3; D may be TRBD2 (5 bases). The CDR3 covers 15 residues. CDR1 SEHNR and CDR2 FQNEAQ come from the germline V gene (reference sequence). V lost 1 base, J lost 4 bases, and 12 bases lay in between. CDR3 nucleotide sequence: TGTGCCAGCAGCTTAGACACGGGAATCCCAGATACGCAGTATTTT. Translated: CASSLDTGIPDTQYF.

The chain has TRBV3-1 (or the pseudogene TRBV3-2) and TRBJ2-5; tentatively, D is TRBD1 (5 bases). This CDR3 is built from 14 residues. CDR1 is LGHDT and CDR2 is YNNKEL in the germline V gene (reference sequence). Trimming removed 4 bases at V and 4 bases at J, with 13 bases between. The CDR3 sequence: CASSLRQGRETQYF. CDR3 sequence (DNA): TGTGCCAGCAGCCTCCGGCAGGGAAGAGAGACCCAGTACTTC.

The chain carries TRBV4-2 and TRBJ1-3; D remains ambiguous. V shed 6 bases and J shed 0 bases, with 9 bases lying between them. The CDR3 sequence is 14 residues long. Looked up from germline, CDR1 is LGHNA and CDR2 is YNFKEQ. The CDR3 sequence is CASRLGSSGNTIYF. The DNA of the CDR3 is TGTGCCAGCAGGCTAGGTAGCTCTGGAAACACCATATATTTT.

This clone has just a few counts. The gene calls are TRBV6-5 and TRBJ2-2, with D perhaps TRBD2 (6 bases). The CDR3 is 15 amino acids. Trimming stripped 6 bases from V and 2 bases from J, with 13 bases between. The V gene's germline CDR1 is MNHEY and CDR2 SVGAGI. The chain's CDR3 is CASRSSAFNTGELFF. The CDR3 DNA reads TGTGCCAGCAGGTCTAGCGCTTTTAACACCGGGGAGCTGTTTTTT.

This clone was seen a handful of times. The rearrangement joins TRBV5-4 to TRBJ1-2; TRBD1 is a possible D gene (5 bases). V lost 4 bases and J 5 bases, leaving 9 bases between the germline ends. This CDR3 spans 12 amino acids. CDR1 is SGHNT and CDR2 is YYREEE in the germline V gene (reference sequence). The CDR3 bases are TGTGCCAGCAGCAAGACAGCTTATGGCTACACCTTC. It is translated as CASSKTAYGYTF.

This chain connects TRBV5-6 to TRBJ1-1, with 7 bases that match TRBD1. CDR1 SGHDT and CDR2 YYEEEE come from the germline V gene. There are 16 residues in the CDR3. The V segment lost 4 bases and the J segment 0 bases; nucleotides outside the gene matches: 9. CDR3 in amino acids: CASSPGQARLNTEAFF. The CDR3 DNA follows: TGTGCCAGCAGCCCAGGACAGGCCCGACTGAACACTGAAGCTTTCTTT.

The chain uses TRBV30 and TRBJ2-7; 9 bases map to TRBD1. V dropped 5 bases and J dropped 1; count of bases not matched to a gene: 9. Germline values: CDR1 GTSNPN, CDR2 SVGIG (reference sequence). This CDR3 has 15 amino acids. DNA for the CDR3: TGTGCCTGGGGGGGGGCCGGGACAGGGTCCTACGAGCAGTACTTC. Residues: CAWGGAGTGSYEQYF.

A remark on this clone: The same CDR3 can be traced to other DNA sequences in this sample. The chain links TRBV5-1 to TRBJ2-2, with 9 bases lining up with TRBD2. Germline-derived CDR1 and CDR2 are SGHRS and YFSETQ. The length of the CDR3 is 16 residues. J lost 4 bases, V lost 2 bases, and 6 bases had no gene match. The CDR3 DNA is TGCGCCAGCAGCTTAGTTGGGACTAGCTCCACCGGGGAGCTGTTTTTT. Translating it yields CASSLVGTSSTGELFF.

V is TRBV2 and J is TRBJ2-6; TRBD1 matches at 8 bases. V trimming: 9 bases; J trimming: 4 bases; junction bases outside the gene matches: 8. The CDR3 contains 15 residues. Germline assignment: CDR1 SNHLY and CDR2 FYNNEI. The CDR3 coding sequence is TGTGCCAGTGGACAGGGAGCGAGCGGGGCCAACGTCCTGACTTTC. Residues: CASGQGASGANVLTF.

V usage is TRBV11-2 and J usage is TRBJ2-7, with 11 bases aligning to TRBD2. Germline V gene lookup returns CDR1 SGHAT and CDR2 FQNNGV. V lost 3 bases to trimming and J lost 2 bases; unmatched junction nucleotides: 3. This CDR3 is 15 amino acids long. CDR3 bases: TGTGCCAGCAGCTTCGTAGCGGGAGGGACCTACGAGCAGTACTTC. This codes for CASSFVAGGTYEQYF. Supplemented by reference TRBV11-2 and TRBJ2-7, the full variable domain reads EAGVAQSPRYKIIEKRQSVAFWCNPISGHATLYWYQQILGQGPKLLIQFQNNGVVDDSQLPKDRFSAERLKGVDSTLKIQPAKLEDSAVYLCASSFVAGGTYEQYFGPGTRLTVT.

The chain joins TRBV7-9 to TRBJ2-3, with TRBD2 matching over 7 bases. CDR1 SEHNR and CDR2 FQNEAQ come from the germline V gene (reference sequence). V shed 1 base and J 7 bases; nucleotides not matched to a gene: 5. The CDR3 consists of 14 residues. CDR3 sequence: CASSLEAGYNTQYF. The CDR3 DNA sequence: TGTGCCAGCAGCTTAGAAGCGGGATACAATACGCAGTATTTT.

This chain links TRBV19 with TRBJ1-2, with D tentatively TRBD1 (6 bases). There are 15 residues in the CDR3. Per germline, CDR1 LNHDA and CDR2 SQIVND (reference sequence). Trimming took off 0 bases at V and 4 bases at J, with 12 bases between the two ends. DNA for the CDR3: TGTGCCAGTAGTATAGATCCGGACAGCTTCTATGGCTACACCTTC. It is translated as CASSIDPDSFYGYTF.

V gene TRBV5-4 combines with J gene TRBJ2-7, with a weak D call TRBD1 (6 bases). Germline V gives CDR1 SGHNT, CDR2 YYREEE (reference sequence). V lost 2 bases and J 5 bases, leaving 17 bases between the germline ends. This CDR3 has 15 amino acids. The CDR3 loop is CASSFNGQGIHEQYF. CDR3 sequence (DNA): TGTGCCAGCAGCTTCAACGGGCAGGGGATCCACGAGCAGTACTTC.

The genes are TRBV7-9 and TRBJ2-3; perhaps TRBD2 as D (6 bases). The CDR3 has 17 residues. Looked up from germline, CDR1 is SEHNR and CDR2 is FQNEAQ (reference sequence). Trimming took off 5 bases at V and 0 bases at J, with 18 bases between the two ends. CDR3 in amino acids: CASSPVRAGTSTDTQYF. The CDR3, as DNA: TGTGCCAGCAGCCCAGTGCGGGCCGGGACTAGCACAGATACGCAGTATTTT. Full variable domain (outside the CDR3, taken from reference TRBV7-9 and TRBJ2-3): DTGVSQNPRHKITKRGQNVTFRCDPISEHNRLYWYRQTLGQGPEFLTYFQNEAQLEKSRLLSDRFSAERPKGSFSTLEIQRTEQGDSAMYLCASSPVRAGTSTDTQYFGPGTRLTVL.

Only a few counts were recorded for this clone. The chain uses TRBV4-1 and TRBJ1-5; maybe TRBD1 (6 bases). The CDR3 covers 14 residues. Trimming took 0 bases from V and 6 from J, leaving 9 bases between them. Germline V lookup: CDR1 MGHRA, CDR2 YSYEKL. CDR3 in amino acids: CASSQDQGSQPQHF. DNA of the CDR3: TGCGCCAGCAGCCAAGATCAGGGGAGTCAGCCCCAGCATTTT.

J is TRBJ2-7 and V is TRBV7-9; no clear D gene. Trimming took off 2 bases at V and 0 bases at J, with 5 bases between the two ends. Germline CDR1 is SEHNR and CDR2 is FQNEAQ (reference sequence). The CDR3 contains 13 residues. Written as DNA, the CDR3 is TGTGCCAGCAGCTTACCTAGCTCCTACGAGCAGTACTTC. It yields the protein CASSLPSSYEQYF. Complete variable domain (other parts from reference TRBV7-9 and TRBJ2-7): DTGVSQNPRHKITKRGQNVTFRCDPISEHNRLYWYRQTLGQGPEFLTYFQNEAQLEKSRLLSDRFSAERPKGSFSTLEIQRTEQGDSAMYLCASSLPSSYEQYFGPGTRLTVT.

This CDR3 is CAHSSVGVSTDTQYF. The CDR3 coding sequence is TGTGCCCATTCCTCCGTAGGGGTGAGCACAGATACGCAGTATTTT. The V and J genes are TRBV28 and TRBJ2-3, with D possibly matching TRBD1 (5 bases). Germline V gene lookup returns CDR1 MDHEN and CDR2 SYDVKM. The CDR3 spans 15 residues. V lost 11 bases to trimming and J lost 0 bases, with 18 bases between them.

The chain uses TRBV9 and TRBJ2-3, with D maybe TRBD1 (5 bases). The CDR3 has 13 amino acids. The germline V and J ends were trimmed by 3 bases and 4 bases, with 9 bases remaining between them. Germline-derived CDR1 and CDR2 are SGDLS and YYNGEE. This CDR3 reads CASSEQVADTQYF. The CDR3 DNA reads as TGTGCCAGCAGCGAACAGGTAGCAGATACGCAGTATTTT.

The chain combines TRBV5-1 with TRBJ1-1, with D tentatively TRBD1 (5 bases). Trimming stripped 0 bases from V and 1 base from J, with 7 bases between. The germline V gene encodes CDR1 SGHRS and CDR2 YFSETQ. The CDR3 is 14 amino acids. The CDR3 DNA is TGCGCCAGCAGCTTGGGACAGCAGAACACTGAAGCTTTCTTT. It encodes CASSLGQQNTEAFF. The whole variable domain, filled in from reference TRBV5-1 and TRBJ1-1, reads KAGVTQTPRYLIKTRGQQVTLSCSPISGHRSVSWYQQTPGQGLQFLFEYFSETQRNKGNFPGRFSGRQFSNSRSEMNVSTLELGDSALYLCASSLGQQNTEAFFGQGTRLTVV.

A few counts support this clone. The chain carries TRBV5-4 and TRBJ2-1, with a possible D match to TRBD2 (7 bases). The CDR3 spans 17 residues. CDR1 is SGHNT and CDR2 is YYREEE in the germline V gene (reference sequence). V lost 0 bases and J lost 2, with 15 bases in between. The CDR3 spells CASSLAGGRGTYNEQFF. DNA of the CDR3: TGTGCCAGCAGCTTGGCCGGGGGGCGGGGGACCTACAATGAGCAGTTCTTC.

The gene calls are TRBV12-3 or TRBV12-4 and TRBJ2-5, with D unclear. The CDR3 contains 13 residues. Trimming stripped 5 bases from V and 2 bases from J, with 9 bases between. The CDR3 loop reads CASSSYSQETQYF. The CDR3 DNA sequence: TGTGCCAGCAGTAGTTACAGTCAAGAGACCCAGTACTTC.

The CDR3 loop is CASSFISGYGYTF. The DNA for the CDR3 is TGTGCCAGCAGCTTTATCTCGGGTTATGGCTACACCTTC. The chain joins TRBV11-3 to TRBJ1-2, with D unresolved. This CDR3 spans 13 amino acids. Germline V CDR1 and CDR2: SGHNT, YENEEA. V lost 3 bases and J 5 bases, leaving 10 bases between the germline ends.

V usage is TRBV7-7 and J usage is TRBJ2-2; tentative D call: TRBD2 (6 bases). This CDR3 region has 15 residues. V was shortened by 5 bases and J by 0 bases, with 10 bases between the two germline ends. From germline, CDR1 is SSHAT and CDR2 FNYEAQ (reference sequence). DNA for the CDR3: TGTGCCAGCAGCCAGGGACTTCCGAACACCGGGGAGCTGTTTTTT. Protein: CASSQGLPNTGELFF.